These 29 T cell receptor beta chains originate from one sample sequenced in a study of T cell repertoires in cytomegalovirus infection. Their target antigens are unknown. One entry per CDR3 protein, called by TCRdb with MiXCR from the reads. Among a few hundred thousand distinct CDR3 sequences listed, 20% to 25% were seen once. The sample here was cultured PBMCs, taken from culture after CMV antigen stimulation. The receptor set was obtained from a human donor in good health (CMV status not recorded). Some clones in this sample may be carry-over from other donors' samples.

This clonotype was observed a handful of times. V gene TRBV2 combines with J gene TRBJ1-2; D is unresolved. Per the germline V gene, CDR1 is SNHLY and CDR2 is FYNNEI. Between the trimmed V and J ends, which lost 4 bases and 4 bases, there was a span of 10 bases. The CDR3 extends over 13 amino acids. In DNA, the CDR3 is TGTGCCAGCAGTGGTGAGTCGGTCTATGGCTACACCTTC. This codes for CASSGESVYGYTF. Based on the CDR3 plus reference TRBV2 and TRBJ1-2, the full variable domain is EPEVTQTPSHQVTQMGQEVILRCVPISNHLYFYWYRQILGQKVEFLVSFYNNEISEKSEIFDDQFSVERPDGSNFTLKIRSTKLEDSAMYFCASSGESVYGYTFGSGTRLTVV.

The chain couples TRBV27 to TRBJ1-5, with a weak D call TRBD1 (6 bases). The V gene lost 5 bases and the J gene lost 1 base, with 12 bases spanning the gap. There are 15 residues in the CDR3. Per germline, CDR1 MNHEY and CDR2 SMNVEV (reference sequence). As DNA, the CDR3 is TGTGCCAGCAGTGTCGGGACACAGAGCAATCAGCCCCAGCATTTT. Its protein is CASSVGTQSNQPQHF.

This clonotype was detected a few times. CDR3 bases: TGTGCCAGCAGTTTATCTATGGCTGGGGCCAACGTCCTGACTTTC. Protein product: CASSLSMAGANVLTF. This sequence joins TRBV27 and TRBJ2-6; D ambiguous. The germline CDR1 and CDR2 sequences are MNHEY and SMNVEV (reference sequence). The CDR3 runs to 15 residues. The V and J ends lost 0 bases and 2 bases respectively, with 5 bases between them.

This clonotype was seen a handful of times. The chain is built from TRBV7-2 and TRBJ2-3; 7 positions agree with TRBD2. This CDR3 comprises 15 residues. CDR1 is SGHTA and CDR2 is FQGNSA in the germline V gene. Losses at the gene ends were 4 bases for V and 5 bases for J; bases not matched to a gene: 9. The CDR3 loop is CASSSRLGGGDTQYF. DNA of the CDR3: TGTGCCAGCAGCTCCAGACTGGGGGGGGGAGATACGCAGTATTTT.

This clonotype has a handful of counts. The V call is TRBV12-3 or TRBV12-4, the J call TRBJ1-5, with D perhaps TRBD1 (5 bases). Trimming took off 4 bases at V and 3 bases at J, with 7 bases between the two ends. The CDR3 has 13 amino acids. CDR3 residues: CASSSRVNQPQHF. In nucleotides, the CDR3 is TGTGCCAGCAGTTCCAGGGTCAATCAGCCCCAGCATTTT.

This clonotype occurred many times. The CDR3 protein is CASSFFPSASYNEQFF. The CDR3 bases are TGTGCCAGCAGCTTCTTCCCTAGCGCGTCCTACAATGAGCAGTTCTTC. V and J are TRBV7-2 and TRBJ2-1, with D perhaps TRBD2 (6 bases). The CDR3 is 16 amino acids. In germline, CDR1 is SGHTA, CDR2 FQGNSA. Trimming took 3 bases from V and 1 from J, leaving 13 bases between them.

Ten or more counts support this clonotype. This chain joins TRBV7-2 and TRBJ2-3, with D uncertain. This CDR3 is built from 15 residues. Trimming shortened V by 1 base and J by 4 bases, and 12 bases separated the two germline ends. Germline V gene data show CDR1 as SGHTA and CDR2 as FQGNSA. The DNA of the CDR3 is TGTGCCAGCAGCTTAGTGGGGTATGGCGCAGATACGCAGTATTTT. This translates into CASSLVGYGADTQYF.

This chain joins TRBV7-2 and TRBJ2-7, with 10 positions matching TRBD2. The CDR3 length is 16 residues. From germline, CDR1 is SGHTA and CDR2 FQGNSA. The junction had 7 bases not matched to a gene; V was cut back by 1 base and J by 4 bases. The CDR3 sequence: CASSLVAGGMKYEQYV. In DNA, the CDR3 is TGTGCCAGCAGCTTAGTAGCGGGAGGTATGAAATACGAGCAGTACGTC.

This clonotype was seen ten or more times. This chain links TRBV6-1 with TRBJ1-5; TRBD1 aligns across 9 bases. The CDR3 has 15 residues. Trimming took 6 bases from V and 9 from J; bases not matched to a gene: 12. The V gene's germline CDR1 is MNHNS and CDR2 SASEGT. CDR3 DNA sequence: TGTGCCAGCAGCGCCCCCGGACAGGGGCCCACGCCCCAGCATTTT. This sequence encodes CASSAPGQGPTPQHF.

The chain links TRBV27 to TRBJ2-5; 11 bases align to TRBD2. The germline gives CDR1 MNHEY, CDR2 SMNVEV (reference sequence). Unmatched junction bases numbered 12, after V lost 4 bases and J lost 5 bases. The CDR3 sequence is 17 residues long. The CDR3: CASSSALSGRGAETQYF. The DNA of the CDR3 is TGTGCCAGCAGTTCGGCCCTTAGCGGGAGGGGAGCGGAGACCCAGTACTTC.

The rearrangement joins TRBV7-2 to TRBJ2-5; tentative D call: TRBD1 (7 bases). The CDR3 covers 16 residues. In germline, CDR1 is SGHTA, CDR2 FQGNSA. Trimming left V 5 bases short and J 7 bases short, with 23 bases between. The CDR3 DNA reads as TGTGCCAGCAGCGCCGATGAAGGAGGGGGCGCAGGGACCCAGTACTTC. Protein: CASSADEGGGAGTQYF.

A few counts support this clonotype. The chain employs TRBV6-2 or TRBV6-3 and TRBJ2-1, with 16 bases that match TRBD2. V lost 4 bases, J lost 5 bases, and 8 bases stayed unmatched. This CDR3 is 18 amino acids long. Germline V gene lookup returns CDR1 MNHEY and CDR2 SVGEGT. The CDR3 region is CASSLGLAGGPRNNEQFF. The CDR3 nucleotides are TGTGCCAGCAGTTTGGGACTAGCGGGAGGGCCTCGTAACAATGAGCAGTTCTTC.

The V call is TRBV20-1, the J call TRBJ2-3, with unresolved D. V lost 6 bases, J lost 2 bases, and 6 bases lay in between. Germline CDR1 and CDR2: DFQATT and SNEGSKA (reference sequence). The CDR3 consists of 11 residues. The chain's CDR3 is CSARATDTQYF. As DNA, the CDR3 is TGCAGTGCCCGGGCCACAGATACGCAGTATTTT.

This clonotype was found a few times. The V call is TRBV20-1, the J call TRBJ1-3; 12 bases are shared with TRBD1. Germline V lookup: CDR1 DFQATT, CDR2 SNEGSKA (reference sequence). The length of the CDR3 is 15 residues. The V gene end was trimmed by 6 bases and the J gene end by 4 bases; junction bases not matched to a gene: 7. CDR3 nucleotide sequence: TGCAGTGCAACTCCGGGACAGGGGGCGGGAAACACCATATATTTT. It is translated as CSATPGQGAGNTIYF.

The sample holds a few counts of this clonotype. CDR3 nucleotides: TGTGCCAGCAGTTTTGTAGCCGGGGAGCTGTTTTTT. This sequence encodes CASSFVAGELFF. The chain joins TRBV12-3 or TRBV12-4 to TRBJ2-2; D unclear. V lost 3 bases and J 6 bases, leaving 5 bases between the germline ends. The CDR3 totals 12 residues.

This clonotype was seen a handful of times. The rearrangement joins TRBV20-1 to TRBJ2-2; D gene uncertain. CDR3 length equals 14 residues. Trimming removed 1 base at V and 3 bases at J, with 9 bases between. Germline assignment: CDR1 DFQATT and CDR2 SNEGSKA (reference sequence). The CDR3 here is CSARVARDTGELFF. CDR3 sequence (DNA): TGCAGTGCTAGAGTGGCCCGAGACACCGGGGAGCTGTTTTTT.

This clonotype was seen repeatedly, ten times or more. The chain is built from TRBV5-6 and TRBJ1-1; 11 bases match TRBD1. There are 16 residues in the CDR3. The germline CDR1 and CDR2 sequences are SGHDT and YYEEEE. V gave up 3 bases and J gave up 9 bases; unmatched junction bases: 13. Here the CDR3 reads CASSSRDRGDRNQAFF. CDR3 nucleotide sequence: TGTGCCAGCAGCTCCCGGGACAGGGGGGACCGTAATCAAGCTTTCTTT.

This clonotype appeared many times. The genes are TRBV3-1 and TRBJ2-7; D is uncertain. Deletions cut 0 bases from V and 2 bases from J, with 14 bases between. Per the germline V gene, CDR1 is LGHDT and CDR2 is YNNKEL (reference sequence). This CDR3 is 16 amino acids long. CDR3 sequence reads: CASSQDMGLRTYEQYF. The DNA for the CDR3 is TGTGCCAGCAGCCAAGACATGGGCCTTAGGACCTACGAGCAGTACTTC.

The chain combines TRBV9 with TRBJ2-2, with D possibly being TRBD1 (6 bases). There are 14 residues in the CDR3. CDR1 and CDR2 (germline): SGDLS, YYNGEE. Trimming left V 6 bases short and J 5 bases short, with 14 bases between. As DNA, the CDR3 is TGTGCCAGCACCCAGGGGCAGGGGACCGGGGAGCTGTTTTTT. Residues: CASTQGQGTGELFF. Together with reference TRBV9 and TRBJ2-2, the CDR3 gives the full variable domain: DSGVTQTPKHLITATGQRVTLRCSPRSGDLSVYWYQQSLDQGLQFLIQYYNGEERAKGNILERFSAQQFPDLHSELNLSSLELGDSALYFCASTQGQGTGELFFGEGSRLTVL.

In this sample, this clonotype turned up a few times. V gene TRBV6-6 combines with J gene TRBJ1-3, with 7 bases that match TRBD1. The germline V gene has CDR1 MNHNY and CDR2 SVGAGI (reference sequence). This CDR3 contains 17 residues. V was clipped by 4 bases and J by 0 bases; unmatched bases: 9. The CDR3 DNA reads as TGTGCCAGCAGTTCCCCGCCGACAGGGAGCTCTGGAAACACCATATATTTT. Translated: CASSSPPTGSSGNTIYF.

This clonotype has only a few counts. The CDR3 loop reads CATGIMNEQFF. The CDR3 nucleotides are TGTGCCACCGGAATTATGAATGAGCAGTTCTTC. The chain uses TRBV24-1 and TRBJ2-1; D gene ambiguous. This CDR3 has 11 amino acids. Per the germline V gene, CDR1 is KGHDR and CDR2 is SFDVKD. Trimming cost V 9 bases and J 7 bases, with 9 bases left between them.

In its sample, this clonotype was seen many times. The chain joins TRBV7-9 to TRBJ2-7, with no clear D. V was shortened by 3 bases and J by 0 bases, with 3 bases between the two germline ends. CDR1 and CDR2 (germline): SEHNR, FQNEAQ (reference sequence). This CDR3 is 12 amino acids long. In DNA form, the CDR3 reads TGTGCCAGCAGCTTCGTCTCCTACGAGCAGTACTTC. As protein: CASSFVSYEQYF.

This clonotype was detected a few times. This chain uses TRBV6-1 with TRBJ2-4; 9 nucleotides agree with TRBD1. The germline CDR1 and CDR2 sequences are MNHNS and SASEGT. Germline trimming cut 7 bases from V and 8 bases from J; bases unmatched to any gene: 15. The CDR3 consists of 16 residues. For the CDR3, the DNA is TGTGCCAGCACTGGTAGGGACAGGGCACCTCGGGACATTCAGTACTTC. Residues: CASTGRDRAPRDIQYF.

The table lists this clonotype with many counts. At one end, the junction sequence differs from germline, possibly due to a read error. The chain employs TRBV6-1 and TRBJ2-1; D not resolved. Germline CDR1 MNHNS, CDR2 SASEGT. The CDR3 loop spans 11 amino acids. The CDR3 region has the DNA TGTGCCAGCAGCACCCCCCGGTCCCTGATCTTC. Amino acids: CASSTPRSLIF.

This clonotype appeared a few times. The genes are TRBV2 and TRBJ2-5; D might be TRBD2 (5 bases). V gave up 5 bases and J gave up 0 bases, with 16 bases separating them. Germline V gene sequence: CDR1 SNHLY, CDR2 FYNNEI. The CDR3 consists of 16 residues. CDR3 residues: CASSFLAGQYQETQYF. In DNA, the CDR3 is TGTGCCAGCAGTTTCCTTGCGGGCCAGTACCAAGAGACCCAGTACTTC.

This chain uses TRBV6-2 or TRBV6-3 with TRBJ1-5; D might be TRBD1 (5 bases). CDR1 is MNHEY and CDR2 is SVGEGT in the germline V gene. The CDR3 is made up of 12 amino acids. V gave up 10 bases and J gave up 1 base, with 8 bases separating them. The CDR3 nucleotides are TGTGCCACAGGGTTCAGCAATCAGCCCCAGCATTTT. Residues: CATGFSNQPQHF.

This clonotype was detected ten times or more. The rearrangement joins TRBV7-8 to TRBJ1-1, with D possibly matching TRBD1 (5 bases). Germline loops: CDR1 SGHVS, CDR2 FQNEAQ. The germline V and J ends were trimmed by 8 bases and 0 bases, with 22 bases remaining between them. This CDR3 comprises 17 residues. The chain's CDR3 is CASAGDRKSLMNTEAFF. The CDR3 DNA follows: TGTGCCAGCGCCGGTGACAGAAAGTCTTTAATGAACACTGAAGCTTTCTTT.

In regard to this clonotype: One junction end does not reproduce the germline sequence, and a read error may be involved. The chain employs TRBV7-7 and TRBJ2-2, with 8 positions matching TRBD1. CDR3 length equals 15 residues. Germline lookup yields CDR1 SSHAT and CDR2 FNYEAQ (reference sequence). In nucleotides, the CDR3 is TGTGCTAGCAGCCAAAGGACAGGGTTGACCGGGGAGCTGTTTTTT. Translated, it gives CASSQRTGLTGELFF.

The sample holds a few counts of this clonotype. This sequence joins TRBV3-1 and TRBJ2-5; D remains ambiguous. The CDR3 spans 15 residues. The germline V and J ends were trimmed by 4 bases and 1 base, with 13 bases remaining between them. Germline V gene data show CDR1 as LGHDT and CDR2 as YNNKEL (reference sequence). This chain's CDR3 is CASSREDRFQETQYF. The CDR3 nucleotides are TGTGCCAGCAGCCGAGAGGACCGATTCCAAGAGACCCAGTACTTC.